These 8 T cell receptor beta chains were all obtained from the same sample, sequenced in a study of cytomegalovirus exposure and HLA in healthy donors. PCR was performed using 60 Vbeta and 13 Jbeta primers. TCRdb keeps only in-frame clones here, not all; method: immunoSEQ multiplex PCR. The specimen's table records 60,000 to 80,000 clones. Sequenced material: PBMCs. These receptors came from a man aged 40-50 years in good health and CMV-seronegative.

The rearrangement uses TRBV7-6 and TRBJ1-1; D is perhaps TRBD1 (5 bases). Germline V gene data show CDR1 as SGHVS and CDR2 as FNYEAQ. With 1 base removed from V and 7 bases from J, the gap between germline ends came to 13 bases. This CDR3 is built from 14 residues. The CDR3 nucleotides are TGTGCCAGCAGCTTAGATTTCAGGGTATTTGAAGCTTTCTTT. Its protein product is CASSLDFRVFEAFF.

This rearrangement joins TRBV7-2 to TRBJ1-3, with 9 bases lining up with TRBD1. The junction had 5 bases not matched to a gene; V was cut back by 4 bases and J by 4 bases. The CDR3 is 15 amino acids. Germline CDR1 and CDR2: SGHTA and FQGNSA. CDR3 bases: TGTGCCAGCAGCTCCAGGACAGGGGCAGGAAACACCATATATTTT. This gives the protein CASSSRTGAGNTIYF.

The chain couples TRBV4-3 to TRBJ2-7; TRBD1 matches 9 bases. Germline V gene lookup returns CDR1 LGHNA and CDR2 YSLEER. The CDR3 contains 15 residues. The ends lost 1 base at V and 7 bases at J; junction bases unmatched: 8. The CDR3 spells CASSQGNRGQGEQYF. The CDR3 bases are TGCGCCAGCAGCCAAGGAAACAGGGGGCAGGGGGAGCAGTACTTC.

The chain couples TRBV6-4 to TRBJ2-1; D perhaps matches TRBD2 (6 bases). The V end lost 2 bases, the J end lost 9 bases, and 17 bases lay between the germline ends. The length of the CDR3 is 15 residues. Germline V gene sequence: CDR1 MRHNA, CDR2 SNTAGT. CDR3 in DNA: TGTGCCAGCAGTGACAGGAGGGCTTCCAACAGTGAGCAGTTCTTC. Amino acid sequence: CASSDRRASNSEQFF.

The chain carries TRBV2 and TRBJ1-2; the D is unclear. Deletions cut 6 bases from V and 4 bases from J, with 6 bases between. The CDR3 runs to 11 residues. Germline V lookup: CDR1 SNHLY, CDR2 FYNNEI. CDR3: CASRETYGYTF. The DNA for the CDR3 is TGTGCCAGCAGGGAGACCTATGGCTACACCTTC. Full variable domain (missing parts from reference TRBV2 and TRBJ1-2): EPEVTQTPSHQVTQMGQEVILRCVPISNHLYFYWYRQILGQKVEFLVSFYNNEISEKSEIFDDQFSVERPDGSNFTLKIRSTKLEDSAMYFCASRETYGYTFGSGTRLTVV.

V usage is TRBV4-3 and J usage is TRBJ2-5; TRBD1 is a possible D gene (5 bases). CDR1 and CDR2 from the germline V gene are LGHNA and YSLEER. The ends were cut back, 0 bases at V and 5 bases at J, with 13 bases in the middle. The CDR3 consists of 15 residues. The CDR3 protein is CASSQDRGRAETQYF. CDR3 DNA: TGCGCCAGCAGCCAAGATAGGGGCAGGGCGGAGACCCAGTACTTC.

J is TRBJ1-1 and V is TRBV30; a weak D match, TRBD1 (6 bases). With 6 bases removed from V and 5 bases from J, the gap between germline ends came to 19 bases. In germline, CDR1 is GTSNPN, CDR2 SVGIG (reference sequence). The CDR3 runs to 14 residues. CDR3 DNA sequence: TGTGCCTGTCTTTGGGGGCAGGGCGGGACTGAAGCTTTCTTT. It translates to CACLWGQGGTEAFF.

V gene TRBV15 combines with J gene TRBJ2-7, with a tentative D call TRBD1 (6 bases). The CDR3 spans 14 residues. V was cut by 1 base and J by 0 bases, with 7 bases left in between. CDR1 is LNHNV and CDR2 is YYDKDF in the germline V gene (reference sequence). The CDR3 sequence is CATSRGDNSYEQYF. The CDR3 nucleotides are TGTGCCACCAGCAGAGGGGACAACTCCTACGAGCAGTACTTC.